This T cell receptor (beta chain) was retrieved from a study of T cells after yellow fever vaccination. The CDR3 spans 17 residues. Trimming shortened V by 5 bases and J by 3 bases, and 22 bases separated the two germline ends. Per germline, CDR1 SGHVS and CDR2 FQNEAQ. Each CDR3 protein gets one entry after TCRdb re-called the 5' RACE reads with MiXCR. The repertoire has some 73,000 distinct CDR3 sequences, around 7% of them found once; the top ten carry roughly 41%. This clonotype was found a few times. The starting material was CD8+ T cells sorted from PBMCs, obtained on the day of the yellow fever booster vaccination. The chain uses TRBV7-8 and TRBJ1-1, with unresolved D. The TCR comes from a man aged 30 to 45 who received the YFV17D yellow fever vaccine. CDR3 residues: CASSLSSEVFSDTEAFF. As DNA, the CDR3 is TGTGCCAGCAGCCTTTCCAGTGAGGTGTTTTCGGACACTGAAGCTTTCTTT. The whole variable domain, filled in from reference TRBV7-8 and TRBJ1-1, reads GAGVSQSPRYKVAKRGQDVALRCDPISGHVSLFWYQQALGQGPEFLTYFQNEAQLDKSGLPSDRFFAERPEGSVSTLKIQRTQQEDSAVYLCASSLSSEVFSDTEAFFGQGTRLTVV.